The 3 T cell receptor beta chains below come from one sample, sequenced in a study of human T cells and chemical hapten exposure. TCRdb reanalysed the RACE reads using MiXCR and keeps one entry per CDR3 protein. The repertoire holds about 300,000 distinct CDR3 sequences, approximately 5.8% seen once, with around 8% in the top ten. The sample's time point: pre-sensitization, week 0. Indicated treatment: therapeutic diphenylcyclopropenone sensitization with weekly scalp DPC. Source: whole blood, taken in connection with sensitization to the hapten diphenylcyclopropenone (DPC). Source of these receptors: a woman between 18 and 29 years old with alopecia areata. Some clones in this sample may be carry-over from other donors' samples.

Concerning this clonotype itself: A much larger clonotype is one base distant, so this may be a read error. This chain links TRBV11-2 with TRBJ1-5; D unclear. Per the germline V gene, CDR1 is SGHAT and CDR2 is FQNNGV. This CDR3 is built from 17 residues. This chain's CDR3 is CASSLGVLPYSKQPQHF. In DNA form, the CDR3 reads TGTGCCAGCAGCTTAGGGGTACTGCCTTATAGCAAACAGCCCCAGCATTTT.

The genes are TRBV7-3 and TRBJ2-2; maybe TRBD1 (6 bases). V was pared by 5 bases and J by 6 bases, with 13 bases between. Germline loops: CDR1 SGHTA, CDR2 FQGTGA. The CDR3 length is 14 residues. The CDR3 spells CASSRDNLAGELFF. In DNA form, the CDR3 reads TGTGCCAGCAGCCGGGACAATTTGGCCGGGGAGCTGTTTTTT.

This clonotype has only a few counts. This chain links TRBV5-5 with TRBJ2-7; D is uncertain. The length of the CDR3 is 14 residues. The germline CDR1 and CDR2 sequences are SGHKS and YYEKEE (reference sequence). V was pared by 5 bases and J by 0 bases, with 12 bases between. The DNA of the CDR3 is TGTGCCAGCAGGCCCGGCTCTAGCTCCTACGAGCAGTACTTC. Translation gives CASRPGSSSYEQYF.